This T cell receptor beta chain is from a study of CD8+ T cells in alopecia areata. Notes on this clone: The target antigen is unknown.

Using a FACSAria, the CD4+ and CD8+ T cells were sorted from the PBMCs. RNA extraction was followed by reverse transcription into cDNA, which acted as the sequencing template. Data came from immunoSEQ multiplex PCR; TCRdb stores just in-frame clones and leaves some out. The table has some 110,000 clones, 55% to 70% seen once; the top ten hold approximately 2.8%. This CDR3 is built from 12 residues. CDR1 MNHEY and CDR2 SVGAGI come from the germline V gene. V trimming: 5 bases; J trimming: 7 bases; junction bases outside the gene matches: 3. Study-wide points: Researchers report lesional scalp, most notably alopecia totalis/universalis, outstripped normal scalp in clonality. Shared TCR sequences were less clear between patients than in mice, possibly partly from HLA diversity.

This receptor was identified in a human donor in good health. The gene calls are TRBV6-5 and TRBJ1-1, with 8 bases that match TRBD1. Sequencing used CD4+ T cells sorted from blood. The CDR3 DNA sequence: TGTGCCAGCAGTCGGGACAGGTTTGAAGCTTTCTTT. Translation gives CASSRDRFEAFF.